Listed here are 13 T cell receptor beta chains from one sample, sequenced in a study of early T cells in non-severe SARS-CoV-2 infection. TCRdb passed the 5' RACE reads through MiXCR, listing each CDR3 protein once. Here the sample spans 70,000 or so distinct CDR3 sequences, roughly 13% being singletons. The sequenced sample was whole blood. The receptor set was obtained from an adult who was a healthcare worker with PCR-confirmed SARS-CoV-2 infection or an uninfected control (not recorded which).

This chain links TRBV7-3 with TRBJ1-6; TRBD1 matches 9 bases. This CDR3 comprises 13 residues. J was trimmed by 9 bases and V by 5 bases; bases with no gene match: 2. The germline V gene encodes CDR1 SGHTA and CDR2 FQGTGA. In DNA form, the CDR3 reads TGTGCCAGCAGCCCGGACAGGGGTTCACCCCTCCACTTT. Its translation is CASSPDRGSPLHF. The variable domain in full, completed from reference TRBV7-3 and TRBJ1-6, reads GAGVSQTPSNKVTEKGKYVELRCDPISGHTALYWYRQSLGQGPEFLIYFQGTGAADDSGLPNDRFFAVRPEGSVSTLKIQRTERGDSAVYLCASSPDRGSPLHFGNGTRLTVT.

The chain links TRBV20-1 to TRBJ1-4; 9 bases match TRBD1. Per the germline V gene, CDR1 is DFQATT and CDR2 is SNEGSKA (reference sequence). V shed 6 bases and J 7 bases; nucleotides not matched to a gene: 3. CDR3 length: 12 amino acids. In DNA form, the CDR3 reads TGCAGTGCACGACAGGGGGGTGAAAAACTGTTTTTT. Residues: CSARQGGEKLFF.

There are a few counts of this clonotype. The chain is built from TRBV7-6 and TRBJ1-3, with 7 bases fitting TRBD1. The CDR3 covers 15 residues. V trimming: 5 bases; J trimming: 0 bases; junction bases outside the gene matches: 4. CDR1 is SGHVS, CDR2 FNYEAQ, per germline. CDR3 DNA: TGTGCCAGCAGCATAAGGGACAGCTCTGGAAACACCATATATTTT. Protein product: CASSIRDSSGNTIYF.

This clonotype showed up many times. V is TRBV20-1 and J is TRBJ1-2; possibly TRBD1 for D (5 bases). The germline CDR1 and CDR2 sequences are DFQATT and SNEGSKA (reference sequence). The CDR3 sequence is 12 residues long. Trimming pared 8 bases from V and 6 bases from J, leaving 16 bases between. CDR3 loop: CSHREGIDGYTF. Here the CDR3 DNA reads TGCAGTCATAGGGAGGGGATTGATGGCTACACCTTC.

This clonotype turned up a few times. The J gene is TRBJ1-4, the V gene TRBV5-1; 9 bases align to TRBD1. The CDR3 runs to 16 residues. The junction had 8 bases not matched to a gene; V was cut back by 4 bases and J by 4 bases. Germline-derived CDR1 and CDR2 are SGHRS and YFSETQ. The CDR3 bases are TGCGCCAGCAGCCTCCGGGACAGGGTCGGTAATGAAAAACTGTTTTTT. It codes for CASSLRDRVGNEKLFF. Filled out from reference TRBV5-1 and TRBJ1-4, the complete variable domain reads KAGVTQTPRYLIKTRGQQVTLSCSPISGHRSVSWYQQTPGQGLQFLFEYFSETQRNKGNFPGRFSGRQFSNSRSEMNVSTLELGDSALYLCASSLRDRVGNEKLFFGSGTQLSVL.

The sample holds many counts of this clonotype. The chain is built from TRBV11-2 and TRBJ1-6, with D tentatively TRBD1 (6 bases). This CDR3 has 15 residues. The V gene's germline CDR1 is SGHAT and CDR2 FQNNGV. Trimming took 5 bases from V and 5 from J, leaving 13 bases between them. CDR3 DNA: TGTGCCAGCAGCCCACAGGGTTTTAATAATTCACCCCTCCACTTT. This gives the protein CASSPQGFNNSPLHF. The full variable domain, with the rest looked up from reference TRBV11-2 and TRBJ1-6, is EAGVAQSPRYKIIEKRQSVAFWCNPISGHATLYWYQQILGQGPKLLIQFQNNGVVDDSQLPKDRFSAERLKGVDSTLKIQPAKLEDSAVYLCASSPQGFNNSPLHFGNGTRLTVT.

This clonotype has more than one count but fewer than ten. The V and J genes are TRBV6-6 and TRBJ1-1; possibly TRBD1 for D (5 bases). CDR1 is MNHNY, CDR2 SVGAGI, per germline (reference sequence). The CDR3 is 15 residues long. The V and J ends lost 5 bases and 6 bases respectively, with 19 bases between them. CDR3 in amino acids: CASSPANSRVAEAFF. CDR3 nucleotides: TGTGCCAGCAGTCCGGCAAATTCCAGGGTCGCTGAAGCTTTCTTT.

The chain is built from TRBV28 and TRBJ1-4; 8 nucleotides agree with TRBD1. V trimming: 6 bases; J trimming: 10 bases; junction bases outside the gene matches: 7. The CDR3 length is 13 residues. Germline-derived CDR1 and CDR2 are MDHEN and SYDVKM. CDR3 sequence: CASSPGGDRKLFF. The CDR3 nucleotides are TGTGCCAGCAGCCCAGGGGGCGATAGAAAACTGTTTTTT. Full variable domain (missing parts from reference TRBV28 and TRBJ1-4): DVKVTQSSRYLVKRTGEKVFLECVQDMDHENMFWYRQDPGLGLRLIYFSYDVKMKEKGDIPEGYSVSREKKERFSLILESASTNQTSMYLCASSPGGDRKLFFGSGTQLSVL.

The chain recombines TRBV7-8 with TRBJ2-3; TRBD2 agrees at 7 bases. V shed 1 base, J shed 8 bases, and the junction held 9 bases outside the gene matches. The length of the CDR3 is 15 residues. The V gene's germline CDR1 is SGHVS and CDR2 FQNEAQ. CDR3: CASSLVPPGEGTQYF. DNA for the CDR3: TGTGCCAGCAGCTTAGTGCCCCCTGGGGAGGGTACGCAGTATTTT.

The chain uses TRBV18 and TRBJ1-6, with 9 nucleotides matching TRBD1. The CDR3 has 16 amino acids. J lost 5 bases, V lost 3 bases, and 5 bases had no gene match. The germline gives CDR1 KGHSH, CDR2 LQKENI. The CDR3 DNA reads TGTGCCAGCTCACCCGGGACAGGGAGGAATAATTCACCCCTCCACTTT. Its protein is CASSPGTGRNNSPLHF.

This clonotype was seen at least ten times. This chain uses TRBV11-2 with TRBJ2-3; 12 bases line up with TRBD2. From germline, CDR1 is SGHAT and CDR2 FQNNGV. This CDR3 comprises 16 residues. The V segment lost 1 base and the J segment 3 bases; nucleotides outside the gene matches: 2. In DNA, the CDR3 is TGTGCCAGCAGCTTAGGAACTAGCGGGGGGACAGATACGCAGTATTTT. This translates into CASSLGTSGGTDTQYF.

This clonotype has more than one count but fewer than ten. The rearrangement links TRBV6-6 to TRBJ1-1, with D uncertain. V lost 2 bases and J lost 3, with 19 bases in between. This CDR3 region has 17 residues. Germline assignment: CDR1 MNHNY and CDR2 SVGAGI (reference sequence). The CDR3 region has the DNA TGTGCCAGCAGTTACCCTAATAGACCGAATAGGTACACTGAAGCTTTCTTT. The encoded protein is CASSYPNRPNRYTEAFF.

This clonotype was seen a handful of times. V gene TRBV7-2 combines with J gene TRBJ2-5; a weak D match, TRBD2 (6 bases). Trimming removed 0 bases at V and 2 bases at J, with 13 bases between. This CDR3 region has 16 residues. Germline loops: CDR1 SGHTA, CDR2 FQGNSA. CDR3: CASSLALGGGQETQYF. CDR3 sequence (DNA): TGTGCCAGCAGCTTAGCGCTGGGGGGTGGGCAAGAGACCCAGTACTTC.